This is a list of T cell receptor beta chains from one sample in a study of blood T cell repertoires in COVID-19. The data were produced by immunoSEQ multiplex PCR, yet TCRdb's version contains in-frame clones alone and is incomplete. Counted here are 150,000 to 200,000 clones, 70% to 90% occurring once; the ten biggest clones make up 0.99%. Sequencing input: peripheral blood. The receptors derive from a man younger than 35 with acute or convalescent COVID-19. Both conserved end residues are part of each CDR3. A D gene is named only where the DNA matches it firmly. Expanded clones get a size class; other rows say once, few or many, or leave the size out.

TRBD1	NA	17	TRBV11-2	TRBJ2-2	TGTGCCAGCAGCTGGCCTAGCACAGGGGCGAACACCGGGGAGCTGTTTTTT	CASSWPSTGANTGELFF
NA	NA	14	TRBV7-3	TRBJ2-3	TGTGCCAGCACGGAGGGATCTAGCACAGATACGCAGTATTTT	CASTEGSSTDTQYF
NA	NA	15	TRBV19	TRBJ1-1	TGTGCCAGTAGTATAGGGGCAGCCGGGAACACTGAAGCTTTCTTT	CASSIGAAGNTEAFF
NA	NA	14	TRBV10-3	TRBJ2-5	TGTGCCATCAGTGAGTCCCAGGGGAGAGAGACCCAGTACTTC	CAISESQGRETQYF
TRBD1	NA	15	TRBV5-4	TRBJ2-3	TGTGCCAGCAGCTTTGGGGACAGGGGCTCAGATACGCAGTATTTT	CASSFGDRGSDTQYF
NA	NA	16	TRBV7-2	TRBJ2-2	TGTGCCAGCAGCCGTTCCGGGACTTTGAACACCGGGGAGCTGTTTTTT	CASSRSGTLNTGELFF
NA	NA	15	TRBV11-3	TRBJ2-1	TGTGCCAGCAGCTTAGGACAGGCGAGGGCCAATGAGCAGTTCTTC	CASSLGQARANEQFF
TRBD2	once	14	TRBV30	TRBJ2-5	TGTGCCTGGAGCCCCGGAGCGGGGGAAGAGACCCAGTACTTC	CAWSPGAGEETQYF
NA	NA	14	TRBV19	TRBJ2-2	TGTGCCAGTAGTATGTCTAGCAACACCGGGGAGCTGTTTTTT	CASSMSSNTGELFF
NA	NA	14	TRBV27	TRBJ1-2	TGTGCCAGCAGTCGGTATAACTCGAACTATGGCTACACCTTC	CASSRYNSNYGYTF
NA	NA	15	TRBV19	TRBJ2-3	TGTGCCAGTAGTATCGTCGGGGGGCATGGAGATACGCAGTATTTT	CASSIVGGHGDTQYF
NA	NA	15	TRBV3-1/TRBV3-2	TRBJ2-1	TGTGCCAGCAGCCCGCGGGGTCACTCCTACAATGAGCAGTTCTTC	CASSPRGHSYNEQFF
NA	NA	16	TRBV18	TRBJ1-3	TGTGCCAGCTCACCACAGCAACAGTCCTCTGGAAACACCATATATTTT	CASSPQQQSSGNTIYF
TRBD1	NA	16	TRBV18	TRBJ1-3	TGTGCCAGCTCAGACAGGGCTCTGGGCTCTGGAAACACCATATATTTT	CASSDRALGSGNTIYF
NA	NA	16	TRBV6-1	TRBJ1-4	TGTGCCAGCAGTGACCGACTGGGGGCAGGGGATGAAAAACTGTTTTTT	CASSDRLGAGDEKLFF
NA	NA	16	TRBV19	TRBJ1-4	TGTGCCAGTAGTATAGGGCTGGCAGGGTGGAGTGAAAAACTGTTTTTT	CASSIGLAGWSEKLFF
TRBD2	NA	15	TRBV6-4	TRBJ2-1	TGTGCCAGCAGTGCAGAAGCGGGGGGGGCCAATGAGCAGTTCTTC	CASSAEAGGANEQFF
NA	NA	14	TRBV6-5	TRBJ1-3	TGTGCCAGCAGGGCATCAGGGTCTGGAAACACCATATATTTT	CASRASGSGNTIYF
TRBD1	NA	16	TRBV5-4	TRBJ1-1	TGTGCCAGCAGCCCATACTCGACAGGGGGCGGGACTGAAGCTTTCTTT	CASSPYSTGGGTEAFF
NA	NA	17	TRBV21-1	TRBJ2-3	TGTGCCAGCAGCAAAGGCTCTAGCGGGGGGGCGTGGGATACGCAGTATTTT	CASSKGSSGGAWDTQYF
TRBD1	once	15	TRBV6-6	TRBJ1-3	TGTGCCAGCAGCAGACAGGGAAGCTCTGGAAACACCATATATTTT	CASSRQGSSGNTIYF